One and the same sample provided the 17 T cell receptor beta chains below, sequenced in a study of cytomegalovirus exposure and HLA in healthy donors. This table comes from immunoSEQ multiplex PCR, and its TCRdb copy is limited to in-frame clones, with some not included. The table has under 80,000 clones, approximately 93% seen once. What was sequenced was PBMCs. The receptors were gathered from a woman aged 18 to 35 in good health and CMV-seropositive.

The J gene is TRBJ2-1, the V gene TRBV9, with 13 bases lining up with TRBD2. The V and J ends lost 3 bases and 10 bases, in that order; junction bases with no gene match: 7. Germline V gene sequence: CDR1 SGDLS, CDR2 YYNGEE. CDR3 length: 15 residues. The CDR3 DNA reads as TGTGCCAGCAGCGCCGGGACTAGCGGGGTCCAAGAGCAGTTCTTC. Translation gives CASSAGTSGVQEQFF.

J is TRBJ2-6 and V is TRBV6-4; D unresolved. CDR3 size: 14 residues. Germline CDR1 MRHNA, CDR2 SNTAGT. The V end lost 7 bases, the J end lost 0 bases, and 7 bases lay between the germline ends. CDR3 protein: CASTQYSGANVLTF. CDR3 bases: TGTGCCAGCACGCAGTACTCTGGGGCCAACGTCCTGACTTTC.

The chain's CDR3 is CASSLRPWRTSDTDTQYF. The CDR3 coding sequence is TGTGCCAGCAGTCTAAGGCCTTGGCGGACTAGCGATACAGATACGCAGTATTTT. The chain employs TRBV7-8 and TRBJ2-3, with TRBD2 matching over 9 bases. The CDR3 runs 18 residues. Germline CDR1 and CDR2: SGHVS and FQNEAQ. The trim removed 6 bases at V and 3 bases at J, leaving 16 bases unmatched. The entire variable domain, with the rest obtained from reference TRBV7-8 and TRBJ2-3, is as follows: GAGVSQSPRYKVAKRGQDVALRCDPISGHVSLFWYQQALGQGPEFLTYFQNEAQLDKSGLPSDRFFAERPEGSVSTLKIQRTQQEDSAVYLCASSLRPWRTSDTDTQYFGPGTRLTVL.

The chain recombines TRBV9 with TRBJ2-1; TRBD2 aligns across 11 bases. V lost 2 bases and J lost 4; bases outside the gene matches: 2. This CDR3 has 15 residues. Germline V CDR1 and CDR2: SGDLS, YYNGEE. CDR3 sequence reads: CASSVTSGAYNEQFF. CDR3 DNA sequence: TGTGCCAGCAGCGTGACTAGCGGGGCTTACAATGAGCAGTTCTTC.

This sequence joins TRBV30 and TRBJ1-5; D not certain. This CDR3 is built from 12 residues. The germline V gene has CDR1 GTSNPN and CDR2 SVGIG (reference sequence). Between the trimmed V and J ends, which lost 1 base and 6 bases, there was a span of 7 bases. CDR3: CAWSAAGQPQHF. DNA for the CDR3: TGTGCCTGGAGTGCTGCAGGTCAGCCCCAGCATTTT.

This rearrangement joins TRBV4-3 to TRBJ2-1; 10 nucleotides agree with TRBD1. Germline values: CDR1 LGHNA, CDR2 YSLEER. This CDR3 has 16 amino acids. V was clipped by 3 bases and J by 8 bases; unmatched bases: 10. CDR3 coding DNA: TGCGCCAGCAGCCATAACCCGGGACAGGGGTTCCATGAGCAGTTCTTC. The encoded protein is CASSHNPGQGFHEQFF.

The DNA for the CDR3 is TGTGCCAGCAGCGTAGTCGGGACTAGCACAGATACGCAGTATTTT. Protein product: CASSVVGTSTDTQYF. The V call is TRBV9, the J call TRBJ2-3; tentatively, D is TRBD2 (6 bases). Trimming removed 0 bases from V and 0 bases from J, with 8 bases in between. Per germline, CDR1 SGDLS and CDR2 YYNGEE. The CDR3 loop spans 15 amino acids.

The V gene is TRBV4-2, the J gene TRBJ2-1; tentatively, D is TRBD2 (6 bases). This CDR3 contains 15 residues. With 2 bases removed from V and 7 bases from J, the gap between germline ends came to 15 bases. In germline, CDR1 is LGHNA, CDR2 YNFKEQ. In DNA form, the CDR3 reads TGTGCCAGCAGCCAATCGCAACGGGGGACTAATGAGCAGTTCTTC. It specifies CASSQSQRGTNEQFF.

The chain carries TRBV6-5 and TRBJ1-2, with 10 nucleotides matching TRBD1. Germline lookup yields CDR1 MNHEY and CDR2 SVGAGI. CDR3 length: 12 amino acids. The trim removed 8 bases at V and 8 bases at J, leaving 5 bases unmatched. The CDR3 region has the DNA TGTGCCAGCGGCCGGGACAGGGGAGGCTACACCTTC. Residues: CASGRDRGGYTF.

The chain combines TRBV2 with TRBJ2-5; TRBD2 matches 11 bases. Germline V gives CDR1 SNHLY, CDR2 FYNNEI. The CDR3 runs 11 residues. V was clipped by 5 bases and J by 13 bases; unmatched bases: 3. The CDR3: CASSPGLAGYF. CDR3 nucleotide sequence: TGTGCCAGCAGTCCTGGACTAGCGGGGTACTTC.

This rearrangement joins TRBV30 to TRBJ2-5; D is ambiguous. Trimming stripped 1 base from V and 4 bases from J, with 7 bases between. The CDR3 extends over 12 amino acids. Per the germline V gene, CDR1 is GTSNPN and CDR2 is SVGIG (reference sequence). The CDR3 nucleotides read TGTGCCTGGAGTGGAGTTGGAGAGACCCAGTACTTC. Its translation is CAWSGVGETQYF.

The rearrangement joins TRBV5-1 to TRBJ1-6, with TRBD1 as a possible D gene (5 bases). The CDR3 is made up of 16 amino acids. Germline values: CDR1 SGHRS, CDR2 YFSETQ. V was trimmed by 3 bases and J by 3 bases, leaving 13 bases between them. CDR3 in DNA: TGCGCCAGCAGCTGGGAAGGGGATAACTATAATTCACCCCTCCACTTT. Amino acids: CASSWEGDNYNSPLHF.

The chain recombines TRBV10-3 with TRBJ2-3; TRBD2 aligns across 10 bases. Trimming cost V 7 bases and J 1 base; bases outside gene matches: 5. Per the germline V gene, CDR1 is ENHRY and CDR2 is SYGVKD. This CDR3 comprises 15 residues. CDR3 in DNA: TGTGCCATCAAAGGACTAGCGGATGGCACAGATACGCAGTATTTT. Translation: CAIKGLADGTDTQYF.

The chain carries TRBV9 and TRBJ1-1; D unclear. The CDR3 sequence is 17 residues long. The V gene's germline CDR1 is SGDLS and CDR2 YYNGEE. V lost 4 bases and J 1 base, leaving 20 bases between the germline ends. This CDR3 is CASSPGVPRGPNTEAFF. Written as DNA, the CDR3 is TGTGCCAGCAGCCCCGGGGTCCCGCGAGGGCCGAACACTGAAGCTTTCTTT.

The genes are TRBV7-2 and TRBJ2-3; 8 nucleotides align to TRBD1. This CDR3 has 13 amino acids. The germline CDR1 and CDR2 sequences are SGHTA and FQGNSA. V dropped 4 bases and J dropped 6; count of bases not matched to a gene: 3. The CDR3 DNA sequence: TGTGCCAGCAGCTCGACAGGGGTCGATACGCAGTATTTT. This encodes CASSSTGVDTQYF. Full variable domain (remainder filled in from reference TRBV7-2 and TRBJ2-3): GAGVSQSPSNKVTEKGKDVELRCDPISGHTALYWYRQSLGQGLEFLIYFQGNSAPDKSGLPSDRFSAERTGGSVSTLTIQRTQQEDSAVYLCASSSTGVDTQYFGPGTRLTVL.

The genes are TRBV5-6 and TRBJ2-7; 13 bases align to TRBD2. J was trimmed by 6 bases and V by 6 bases; bases with no gene match: 6. Per the germline V gene, CDR1 is SGHDT and CDR2 is YYEEEE. This CDR3 has 14 residues. CDR3 sequence reads: CASTTSGGAIEQYF. CDR3 nucleotides: TGTGCCAGCACCACTAGCGGGGGGGCGATCGAGCAGTACTTC. The full variable domain, in which reference TRBV5-6 and TRBJ2-7 provide the parts outside the CDR3, is DAGVTQSPTHLIKTRGQQVTLRCSPKSGHDTVSWYQQALGQGPQFIFQYYEEEERQRGNFPDRFSGHQFPNYSSELNVNALLLGDSALYLCASTTSGGAIEQYFGPGTRLTVT.

The chain joins TRBV5-1 to TRBJ2-2; 7 bases map to TRBD1. CDR3 length: 16 residues. The germline CDR1 and CDR2 sequences are SGHRS and YFSETQ. V dropped 3 bases and J dropped 2; count of bases not matched to a gene: 7. CDR3 DNA sequence: TGCGCCAGCAGCTACTCCGGGACAGTCAACACCGGGGAGCTGTTTTTT. Protein: CASSYSGTVNTGELFF.